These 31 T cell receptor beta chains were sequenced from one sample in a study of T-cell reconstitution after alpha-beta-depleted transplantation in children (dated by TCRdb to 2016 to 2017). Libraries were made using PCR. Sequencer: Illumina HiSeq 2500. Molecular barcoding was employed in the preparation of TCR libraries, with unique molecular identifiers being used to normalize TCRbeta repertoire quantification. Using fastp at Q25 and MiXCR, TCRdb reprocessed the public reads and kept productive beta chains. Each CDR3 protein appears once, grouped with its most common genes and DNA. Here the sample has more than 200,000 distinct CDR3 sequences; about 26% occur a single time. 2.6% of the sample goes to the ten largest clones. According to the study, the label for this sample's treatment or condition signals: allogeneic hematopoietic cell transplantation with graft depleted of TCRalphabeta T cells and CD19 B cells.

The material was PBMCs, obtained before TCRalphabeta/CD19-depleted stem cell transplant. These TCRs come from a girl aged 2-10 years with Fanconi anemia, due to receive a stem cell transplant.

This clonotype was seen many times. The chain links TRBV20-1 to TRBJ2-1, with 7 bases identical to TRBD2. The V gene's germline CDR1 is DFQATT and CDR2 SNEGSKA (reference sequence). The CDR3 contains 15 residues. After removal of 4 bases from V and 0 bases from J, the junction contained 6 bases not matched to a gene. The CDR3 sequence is CSATEGGSSYNEQFF. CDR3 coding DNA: TGCAGTGCTACCGAGGGAGGGTCCTCCTACAATGAGCAGTTCTTC.

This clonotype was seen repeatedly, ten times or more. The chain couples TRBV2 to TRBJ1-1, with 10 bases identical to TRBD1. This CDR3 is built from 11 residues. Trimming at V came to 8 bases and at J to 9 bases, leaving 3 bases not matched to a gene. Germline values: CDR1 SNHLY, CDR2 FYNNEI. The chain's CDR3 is CASPGQGKAFF. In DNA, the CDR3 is TGTGCCAGCCCGGGACAGGGGAAAGCTTTCTTT.

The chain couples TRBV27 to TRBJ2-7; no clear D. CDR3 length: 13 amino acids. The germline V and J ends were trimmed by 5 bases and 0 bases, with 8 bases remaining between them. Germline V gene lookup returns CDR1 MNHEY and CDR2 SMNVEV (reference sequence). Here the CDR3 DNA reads TGTGCCAGCAGTCAGACAACCTCCTACGAGCAGTACTTC. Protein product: CASSQTTSYEQYF.

CDR3 bases: TGCAGCGTTGAACAGGGGGCCAACACCGGGGAGCTGTTTTTT. It specifies CSVEQGANTGELFF. The chain carries TRBV29-1 and TRBJ2-2, with 8 bases that match TRBD1. Per germline, CDR1 SQVTM and CDR2 ANQGSEA. The ends lost 2 bases at V and 2 bases at J; junction bases unmatched: 1. CDR3 length equals 14 residues.

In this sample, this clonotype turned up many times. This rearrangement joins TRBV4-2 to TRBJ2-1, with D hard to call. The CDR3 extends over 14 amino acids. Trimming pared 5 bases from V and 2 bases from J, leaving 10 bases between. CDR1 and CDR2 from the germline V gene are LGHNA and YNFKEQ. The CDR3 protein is CASSYRSTYNEQFF. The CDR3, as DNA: TGTGCCAGCAGCTACCGTTCTACCTACAATGAGCAGTTCTTC.

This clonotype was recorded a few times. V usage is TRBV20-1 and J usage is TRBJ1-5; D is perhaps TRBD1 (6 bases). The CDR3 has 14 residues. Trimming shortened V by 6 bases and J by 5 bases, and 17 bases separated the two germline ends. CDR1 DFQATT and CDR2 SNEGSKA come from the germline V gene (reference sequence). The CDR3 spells CSAVGGGIDQPQHF. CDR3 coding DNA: TGCAGTGCGGTAGGAGGGGGTATCGATCAGCCCCAGCATTTT.

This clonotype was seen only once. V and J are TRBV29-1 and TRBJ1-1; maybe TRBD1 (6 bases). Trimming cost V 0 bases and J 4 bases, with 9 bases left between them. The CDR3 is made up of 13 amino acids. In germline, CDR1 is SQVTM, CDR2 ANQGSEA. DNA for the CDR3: TGCAGCGTTGAAGACAGAGGGGGCACTGAAGCTTTCTTT. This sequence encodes CSVEDRGGTEAFF.

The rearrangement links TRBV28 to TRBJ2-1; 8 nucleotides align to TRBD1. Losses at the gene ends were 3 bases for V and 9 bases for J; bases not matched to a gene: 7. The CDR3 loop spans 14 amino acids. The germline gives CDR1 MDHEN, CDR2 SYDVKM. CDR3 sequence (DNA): TGTGCCAGCAGTTTCGGGACAGGCTCAGGTGAGCAGTTCTTC. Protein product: CASSFGTGSGEQFF.

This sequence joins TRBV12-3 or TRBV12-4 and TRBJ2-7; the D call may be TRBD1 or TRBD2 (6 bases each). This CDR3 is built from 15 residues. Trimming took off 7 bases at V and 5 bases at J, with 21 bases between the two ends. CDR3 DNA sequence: TGTGCCAGCACCCCCAGTGGAGGGACAATGAACGAGCAGTACTTC. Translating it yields CASTPSGGTMNEQYF.

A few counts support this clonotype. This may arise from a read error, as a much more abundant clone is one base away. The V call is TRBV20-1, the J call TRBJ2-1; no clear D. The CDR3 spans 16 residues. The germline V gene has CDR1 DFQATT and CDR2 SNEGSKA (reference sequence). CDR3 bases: TGCTGTGCTAGAGATGGAAGTAGGAGCTCCTACAATGAGCAGTTCTTC. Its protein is CCARDGSRSSYNEQFF.

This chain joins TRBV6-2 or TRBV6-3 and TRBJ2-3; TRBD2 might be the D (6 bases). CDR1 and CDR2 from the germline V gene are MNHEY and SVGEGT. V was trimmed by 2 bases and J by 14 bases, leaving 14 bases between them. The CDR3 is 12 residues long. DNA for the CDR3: TGTGCCAGCAGTTACACGTCGCGGGATGGGTATTTT. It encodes CASSYTSRDGYF.

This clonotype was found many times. DNA of the CDR3: TGTGCCAGCAGTGAAACGGGGGGCTACACCTTC. Protein: CASSETGGYTF. This chain uses TRBV12-3 or TRBV12-4 with TRBJ1-2; D is uncertain. CDR3 length: 11 amino acids. V lost 5 bases and J lost 8, with 9 bases in between.

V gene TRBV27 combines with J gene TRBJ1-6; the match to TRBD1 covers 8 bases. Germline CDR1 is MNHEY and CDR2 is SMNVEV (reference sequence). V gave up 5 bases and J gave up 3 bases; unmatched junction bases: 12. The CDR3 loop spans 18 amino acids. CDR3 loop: CASSPSPGQAFYNSPLHF. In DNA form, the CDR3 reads TGTGCCAGCAGTCCGAGTCCGGGACAGGCATTCTATAATTCACCCCTCCACTTT.

In DNA, the CDR3 is TGTGCCAGCAGCCAAGATGCGGGACATCTACTAGCGGGAGCAAGTGACGAGCAGTACTTC. Translating gives CASSQDAGHLLAGASDEQYF. V gene TRBV3-1 combines with J gene TRBJ2-7; 11 nucleotides align to TRBD2. Germline V gene sequence: CDR1 LGHDT, CDR2 YNNKEL (reference sequence). This CDR3 is 20 amino acids long. V gave up 0 bases and J gave up 5 bases; unmatched junction bases: 18.

Here the CDR3 DNA reads TGCGCCAGCAGCTTGGTCGGAGGAGAAAAACTGTTTTTT. Residues: CASSLVGGEKLFF. The chain has TRBV5-1 and TRBJ1-4, with D uncertain. The CDR3 runs to 13 residues. With 0 bases removed from V and 8 bases from J, the gap between germline ends came to 8 bases. Germline assignment: CDR1 SGHRS and CDR2 YFSETQ.

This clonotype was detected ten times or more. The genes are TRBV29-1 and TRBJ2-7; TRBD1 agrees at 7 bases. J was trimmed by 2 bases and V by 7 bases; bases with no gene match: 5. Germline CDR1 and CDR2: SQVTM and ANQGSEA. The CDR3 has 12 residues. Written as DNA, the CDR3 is TGCAGCGGACTGACAGGGCCCTACGAGCAGTACTTC. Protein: CSGLTGPYEQYF.

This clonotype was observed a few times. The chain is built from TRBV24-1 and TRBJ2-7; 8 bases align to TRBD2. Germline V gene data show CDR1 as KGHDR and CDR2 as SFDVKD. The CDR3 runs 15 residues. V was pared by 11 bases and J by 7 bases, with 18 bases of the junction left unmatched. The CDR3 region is CAIPDKVAGLEEQYF. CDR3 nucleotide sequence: TGTGCCATTCCAGACAAGGTAGCGGGGCTCGAAGAGCAGTACTTC.

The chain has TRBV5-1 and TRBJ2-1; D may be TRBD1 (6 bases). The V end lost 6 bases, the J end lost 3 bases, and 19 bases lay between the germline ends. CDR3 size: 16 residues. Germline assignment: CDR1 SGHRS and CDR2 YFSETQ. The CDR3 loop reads CASTGNLGDNYNEQFF. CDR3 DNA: TGCGCCAGCACCGGAAATTTGGGGGACAACTACAATGAGCAGTTCTTC.

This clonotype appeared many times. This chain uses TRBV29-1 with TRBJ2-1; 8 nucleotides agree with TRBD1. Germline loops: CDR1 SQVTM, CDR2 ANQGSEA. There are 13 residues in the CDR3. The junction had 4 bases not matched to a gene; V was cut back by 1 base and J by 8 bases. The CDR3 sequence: CSVEVDRGDEQFF. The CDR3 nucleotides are TGCAGCGTTGAAGTCGACAGGGGTGATGAGCAGTTCTTC.

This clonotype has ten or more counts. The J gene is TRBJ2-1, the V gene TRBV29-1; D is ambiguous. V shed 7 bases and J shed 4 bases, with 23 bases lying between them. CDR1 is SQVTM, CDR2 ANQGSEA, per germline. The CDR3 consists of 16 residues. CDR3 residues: CSASARSPTRYNEQFF. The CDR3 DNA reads TGCAGCGCCTCCGCGCGCAGCCCAACCCGATACAATGAGCAGTTCTTC.

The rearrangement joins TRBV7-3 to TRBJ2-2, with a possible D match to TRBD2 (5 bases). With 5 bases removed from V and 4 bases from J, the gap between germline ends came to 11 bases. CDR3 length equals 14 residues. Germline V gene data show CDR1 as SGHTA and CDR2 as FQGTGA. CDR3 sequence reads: CASSVKRGTGELFF. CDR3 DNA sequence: TGTGCCAGCAGCGTGAAACGGGGCACCGGGGAGCTGTTTTTT.

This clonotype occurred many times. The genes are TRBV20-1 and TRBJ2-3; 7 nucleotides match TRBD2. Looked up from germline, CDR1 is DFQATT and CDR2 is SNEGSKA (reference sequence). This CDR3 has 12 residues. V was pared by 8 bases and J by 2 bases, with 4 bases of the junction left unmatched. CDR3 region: CSQAGLTDTQYF. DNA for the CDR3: TGCAGTCAAGCGGGACTCACAGATACGCAGTATTTT.

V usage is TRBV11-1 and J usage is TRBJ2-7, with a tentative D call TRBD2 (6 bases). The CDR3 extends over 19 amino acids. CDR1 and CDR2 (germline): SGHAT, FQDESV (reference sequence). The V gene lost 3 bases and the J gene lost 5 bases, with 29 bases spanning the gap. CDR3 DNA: TGTGCCAGCAGCTTCCCCTCTTCTGTGTCGGGAGTGGGGCGGAACGAGCAGTACTTC. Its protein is CASSFPSSVSGVGRNEQYF.

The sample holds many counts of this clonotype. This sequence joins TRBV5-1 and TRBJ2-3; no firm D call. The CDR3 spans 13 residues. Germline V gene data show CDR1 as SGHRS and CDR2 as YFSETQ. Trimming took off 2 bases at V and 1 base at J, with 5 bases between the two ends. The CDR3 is CASSFQGTDTQYF. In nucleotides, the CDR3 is TGCGCCAGCAGCTTTCAGGGCACAGATACGCAGTATTTT.

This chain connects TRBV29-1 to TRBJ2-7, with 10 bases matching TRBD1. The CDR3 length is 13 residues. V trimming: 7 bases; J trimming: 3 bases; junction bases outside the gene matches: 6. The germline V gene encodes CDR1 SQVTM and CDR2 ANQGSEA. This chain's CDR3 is CSARDRGDYEQYF. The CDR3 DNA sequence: TGCAGCGCGCGGGACAGGGGAGACTACGAGCAGTACTTC.

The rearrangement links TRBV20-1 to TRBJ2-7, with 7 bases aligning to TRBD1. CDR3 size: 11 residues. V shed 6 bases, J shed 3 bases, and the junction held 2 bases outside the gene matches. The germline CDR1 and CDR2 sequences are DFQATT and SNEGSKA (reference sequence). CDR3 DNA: TGCAGTGCCGGGACAGTCTACGAGCAGTACTTC. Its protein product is CSAGTVYEQYF.

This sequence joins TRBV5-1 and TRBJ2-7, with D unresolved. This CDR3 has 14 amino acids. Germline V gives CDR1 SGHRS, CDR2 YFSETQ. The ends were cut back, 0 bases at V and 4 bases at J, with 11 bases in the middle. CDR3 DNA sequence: TGCGCCAGCAGCTTGGGGCAGGATGAGTACGAGCAGTACTTC. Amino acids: CASSLGQDEYEQYF. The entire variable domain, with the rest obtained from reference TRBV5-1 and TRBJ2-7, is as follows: KAGVTQTPRYLIKTRGQQVTLSCSPISGHRSVSWYQQTPGQGLQFLFEYFSETQRNKGNFPGRFSGRQFSNSRSEMNVSTLELGDSALYLCASSLGQDEYEQYFGPGTRLTVT.

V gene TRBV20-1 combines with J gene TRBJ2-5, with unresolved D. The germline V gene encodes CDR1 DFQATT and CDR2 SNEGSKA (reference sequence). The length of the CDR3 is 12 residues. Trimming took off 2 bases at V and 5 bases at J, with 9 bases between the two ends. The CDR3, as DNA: TGCAGTGCTAGATTGTCGTGGGAGACCCAGTACTTC. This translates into CSARLSWETQYF.

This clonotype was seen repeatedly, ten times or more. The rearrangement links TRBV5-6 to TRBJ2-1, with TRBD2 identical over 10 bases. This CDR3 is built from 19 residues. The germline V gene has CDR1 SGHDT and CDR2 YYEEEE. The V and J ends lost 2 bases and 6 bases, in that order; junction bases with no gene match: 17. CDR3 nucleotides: TGTGCCAGCAGCTTAAGTCGGAGCGGGAGGGCCGGATGGGTCAATGAGCAGTTCTTC. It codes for CASSLSRSGRAGWVNEQFF.

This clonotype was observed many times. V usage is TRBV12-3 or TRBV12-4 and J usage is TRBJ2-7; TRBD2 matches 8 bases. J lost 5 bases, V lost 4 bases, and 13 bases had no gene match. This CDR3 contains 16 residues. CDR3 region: CASSYRGGLLGNEQYF. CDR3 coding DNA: TGTGCCAGCAGTTACCGGGGGGGACTGTTGGGCAACGAGCAGTACTTC.

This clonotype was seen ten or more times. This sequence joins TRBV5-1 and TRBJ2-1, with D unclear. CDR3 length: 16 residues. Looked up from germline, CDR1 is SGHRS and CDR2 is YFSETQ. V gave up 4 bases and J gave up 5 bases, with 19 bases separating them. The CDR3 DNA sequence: TGCGCCAGCAGCCCGTCCGGCATCGGAAGCCACAATGAGCAGTTCTTC. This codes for CASSPSGIGSHNEQFF.